Sequencing of this TCR beta chain was carried out in a study of cytomegalovirus exposure and HLA in healthy donors. Measured with immunoSEQ multiplex PCR; TCRdb has only the in-frame clones, and not every one. The sample yields 150,000 or so clones, roughly 87% seen once. This clonotype was sampled from a woman aged 18-29 years in good health and CMV-seropositive. Material for sequencing was PBMCs.

CDR3 sequence reads: CSARQALNEKLFF. The DNA of the CDR3 is TGCAGCGCCAGACAGGCTCTTAATGAAAAACTGTTTTTT. The chain links TRBV29-1 to TRBJ1-4; tentative D call: TRBD1 (6 bases). Germline-derived CDR1 and CDR2 are SQVTM and ANQGSEA. The CDR3 runs to 13 residues. V lost 7 bases and J lost 4, with 13 bases in between.